These 28 T cell receptor beta chains came from one sample sequenced in a study of blood T cell repertoires in COVID-19. Produced via immunoSEQ multiplex PCR; TCRdb's table is partial and in-frame only. The table lists about 230,000 clones, around four fifths of them singletons. Sample: peripheral blood. The source of these receptors is a man between 35 and 55 years old with acute or convalescent COVID-19.

The chain joins TRBV18 to TRBJ2-5; TRBD1 matches 8 bases. CDR1 is KGHSH and CDR2 is LQKENI in the germline V gene. This CDR3 has 14 residues. The J segment lost 3 bases and the V segment lost 6 bases, leaving 6 bases of the junction unmatched. In nucleotides, the CDR3 is TGTGCCAGCTCTCCCGGACAGGGAGAAGAGACCCAGTACTTC. It specifies CASSPGQGEETQYF.

The J gene is TRBJ1-5, the V gene TRBV7-9; D gene unclear. The CDR3 spans 14 residues. CDR1 is SEHNR, CDR2 FQNEAQ, per germline (reference sequence). Trimming stripped 2 bases from V and 8 bases from J, with 13 bases between. CDR3 region: CASSLTHSNEPQHF. CDR3 nucleotide sequence: TGTGCCAGCAGCTTAACTCACAGCAACGAGCCCCAGCATTTT.

The genes are TRBV27 and TRBJ2-2; 11 positions match TRBD1. Losses at the gene ends were 7 bases for V and 5 bases for J; bases not matched to a gene: 15. Germline V gene lookup returns CDR1 MNHEY and CDR2 SMNVEV (reference sequence). CDR3 length: 18 residues. This chain's CDR3 is CASITGQGADLNTGELFF. CDR3 nucleotides: TGTGCCAGCATTACCGGACAGGGGGCAGATTTGAATACCGGGGAGCTGTTTTTT.

This clone was picked up one time. The chain links TRBV30 to TRBJ1-1; 10 bases match TRBD1. Germline V CDR1 and CDR2: GTSNPN, SVGIG (reference sequence). V lost 2 bases and J lost 10; bases outside the gene matches: 7. The CDR3 is made up of 13 amino acids. The CDR3 region is CAWSLGQGGAAFF. DNA for the CDR3: TGTGCCTGGAGTTTAGGACAGGGGGGGGCAGCTTTCTTT.

The J gene is TRBJ1-2, the V gene TRBV2, with TRBD1 matching over 11 bases. The CDR3 consists of 14 residues. V was clipped by 7 bases and J by 7 bases; unmatched bases: 8. CDR1 SNHLY and CDR2 FYNNEI come from the germline V gene. Here the CDR3 DNA reads TGTGCCAGCACAAGGACAGGGGGCGCAGGTGGCTACACCTTC. This gives the protein CASTRTGGAGGYTF.

This chain uses TRBV2 with TRBJ1-5, with D uncertain. CDR3 size: 13 residues. Germline V CDR1 and CDR2: SNHLY, FYNNEI. Trimming cost V 5 bases and J 0 bases, with 5 bases left between them. The CDR3 loop is CASSSISNQPQHF. CDR3 nucleotide sequence: TGTGCCAGCAGTTCTATTAGCAATCAGCCCCAGCATTTT.

The chain recombines TRBV30 with TRBJ2-3, with 10 bases matching TRBD2. This CDR3 has 19 amino acids. Germline lookup yields CDR1 GTSNPN and CDR2 SVGIG (reference sequence). The J segment lost 5 bases and the V segment lost 0 bases, leaving 17 bases of the junction unmatched. CDR3 sequence reads: CAWSVISIRLAGEQDTQYF. The CDR3 DNA reads TGTGCCTGGAGTGTAATATCAATCCGGCTAGCGGGAGAGCAAGATACGCAGTATTTT.

This sequence joins TRBV7-3 and TRBJ1-4; perhaps TRBD1 as D (5 bases). V was pared by 5 bases and J by 6 bases, with 19 bases between. This CDR3 spans 16 amino acids. Germline loops: CDR1 SGHTA, CDR2 FQGTGA. CDR3 in amino acids: CASSKYSGHGDEKLFF. The DNA of the CDR3 is TGTGCCAGCAGCAAATATTCAGGGCATGGGGATGAAAAACTGTTTTTT.

The DNA for the CDR3 is TGTGCCACCCGAGCAGGACTAGTACCAACCGGGGAGCTGTTTTTT. Protein product: CATRAGLVPTGELFF. The V call is TRBV6-4, the J call TRBJ2-2; 7 bases are a match to TRBD2. V lost 10 bases and J lost 5; bases outside the gene matches: 13. The germline V gene has CDR1 MRHNA and CDR2 SNTAGT. The CDR3 length is 15 residues.

In nucleotides, the CDR3 is TGTGCCAGCAGCTTAATGGTCCAGGAAGAGACCCAGTACTTC. It specifies CASSLMVQEETQYF. The chain combines TRBV7-9 with TRBJ2-5, with D unresolved. The CDR3 extends over 14 amino acids. The germline CDR1 and CDR2 sequences are SEHNR and FQNEAQ (reference sequence). The V gene lost 2 bases and the J gene lost 3 bases, with 10 bases spanning the gap.

This chain uses TRBV7-9 with TRBJ2-2, with D tentatively TRBD2 (6 bases). This CDR3 is 16 amino acids long. V lost 3 bases, J lost 1 base, and 12 bases lay in between. The germline CDR1 and CDR2 sequences are SEHNR and FQNEAQ (reference sequence). CDR3 region: CASSLGGYKNTGELFF. In nucleotides, the CDR3 is TGTGCCAGCAGCTTGGGGGGATACAAGAACACCGGGGAGCTGTTTTTT.

Many counts were recorded for this clone. This sequence joins TRBV7-2 and TRBJ1-5, with TRBD1 matching over 7 bases. This CDR3 contains 13 residues. V shed 7 bases, J shed 3 bases, and the junction held 3 bases outside the gene matches. Germline loops: CDR1 SGHTA, CDR2 FQGNSA. CDR3 loop: CASTGQVNQPQHF. The CDR3 DNA reads as TGTGCCAGCACCGGACAGGTCAATCAGCCCCAGCATTTT.

The chain combines TRBV1 with TRBJ1-5. TRBV1 represents a pseudogene. This CDR3 is 16 amino acids long. CDR3 loop: CTSSRPPRLGDQPQHF. CDR3 in DNA: TGCACCAGCAGCCGCCCCCCCAGACTAGGAGATCAGCCCCAGCATTTT.

The V call is TRBV30, the J call TRBJ1-2; D might be TRBD1 (6 bases). The CDR3 has 13 amino acids. Germline assignment: CDR1 GTSNPN and CDR2 SVGIG (reference sequence). The V gene lost 3 bases and the J gene lost 5 bases, with 13 bases spanning the gap. CDR3 nucleotides: TGTGCCTGGAGCCCCTGGGGGACATATGGCTACACCTTC. Encoded protein: CAWSPWGTYGYTF. Full variable domain (remainder filled in from reference TRBV30 and TRBJ1-2): SQTIHQWPATLVQPVGSPLSLECTVEGTSNPNLYWYRQAAGRGLQLLFYSVGIGQISSEVPQNLSASRPQDRQFILSSKKLLLSDSGFYLCAWSPWGTYGYTFGSGTRLTVV.

The V call is TRBV7-9, the J call TRBJ2-1; D not certain. The CDR3 is made up of 12 amino acids. Germline V gene data show CDR1 as SEHNR and CDR2 as FQNEAQ (reference sequence). V was pared by 5 bases and J by 5 bases, with 7 bases between. The CDR3: CASSLDNNEQFF. In nucleotides, the CDR3 is TGTGCCAGCAGCCTCGACAACAATGAGCAGTTCTTC.

The CDR3 DNA follows: TGCGCCAGCAGCTACATCGGACGGGCGGGTGGGGAAAAACTGTTTTTT. Amino acids: CASSYIGRAGGEKLFF. The V and J genes are TRBV4-1 and TRBJ1-4; D gene uncertain. The CDR3 runs to 16 residues. The V end was cut by 5 bases, the J end by 8 bases, with 21 bases between. Germline V gene data show CDR1 as MGHRA and CDR2 as YSYEKL.

V usage is TRBV12-5 and J usage is TRBJ1-1; perhaps TRBD1 as D (6 bases). The CDR3 is 14 residues long. CDR1 is LGHNT, CDR2 FRNRAP, per germline. V was trimmed by 0 bases and J by 7 bases, leaving 12 bases between them. The CDR3 loop is CASGLVGSGVEAFF. The CDR3 bases are TGTGCTAGTGGTTTGGTGGGGTCAGGGGTTGAAGCTTTCTTT. The full variable domain, with the rest looked up from reference TRBV12-5 and TRBJ1-1, is DARVTQTPRHKVTEMGQEVTMRCQPILGHNTVFWYRQTMMQGLELLAYFRNRAPLDDSGMPKDRFSAEMPDATLATLKIQPSEPRDSAVYFCASGLVGSGVEAFFGQGTRLTVV.

This clone was recorded a few times. The chain couples TRBV10-3 to TRBJ1-2, with 10 bases identical to TRBD1. Trimming cost V 3 bases and J 4 bases; bases outside gene matches: 5. CDR1 and CDR2 from the germline V gene are ENHRY and SYGVKD. The CDR3 has 15 amino acids. CDR3 DNA sequence: TGTGCCATCAGTGATTTGGGACAGGGGATCTATGGCTACACCTTC. Protein sequence: CAISDLGQGIYGYTF.

The rearrangement links TRBV19 to TRBJ2-2, with 15 positions matching TRBD2. V lost 8 bases, J lost 0 bases, and 1 base stayed unmatched. CDR1 LNHDA and CDR2 SQIVND come from the germline V gene (reference sequence). The CDR3 has 16 residues. Written as DNA, the CDR3 is TGTGCCAGTGGACTAGCGGGAGGGACGAACACCGGGGAGCTGTTTTTT. Protein sequence: CASGLAGGTNTGELFF.

The rearrangement uses TRBV2 and TRBJ1-2; TRBD1 is a possible D gene (6 bases). Germline loops: CDR1 SNHLY, CDR2 FYNNEI. CDR3 size: 12 residues. Trimming removed 10 bases at V and 4 bases at J, with 13 bases between. CDR3 coding DNA: TGTGCCACCGTGGACAGAATCTATGGCTACACCTTC. This sequence encodes CATVDRIYGYTF.

The chain carries TRBV18 and TRBJ2-7, with D maybe TRBD1 (6 bases). The germline V gene has CDR1 KGHSH and CDR2 LQKENI. V was cut by 2 bases and J by 5 bases, with 22 bases left in between. CDR3 size: 17 residues. This chain's CDR3 is CASSPIIVTGQFNEQYF. As DNA, the CDR3 is TGTGCCAGCTCACCAATCATCGTTACAGGGCAGTTCAACGAGCAGTACTTC.

The chain links TRBV10-3 to TRBJ2-2, with 8 bases matching TRBD2. The CDR3 is 15 residues long. The ends lost 6 bases at V and 9 bases at J; junction bases unmatched: 12. Germline V lookup: CDR1 ENHRY, CDR2 SYGVKD. The CDR3 protein is CAISRSSGSDRELFF. Written as DNA, the CDR3 is TGTGCCATCAGCCGTTCCAGCGGGAGCGACCGGGAGCTGTTTTTT.

The gene calls are TRBV7-2 and TRBJ1-2, with 7 bases aligning to TRBD1. Germline trimming cut 2 bases from V and 5 bases from J; bases unmatched to any gene: 8. CDR1 is SGHTA and CDR2 is FQGNSA in the germline V gene. The CDR3 runs to 15 residues. The CDR3 region is CASSLSRTGRYGYTF. The CDR3 region has the DNA TGTGCCAGCAGCTTATCCCGGACAGGACGTTATGGCTACACCTTC.

The genes are TRBV28 and TRBJ1-4, with TRBD1 as a possible D gene (5 bases). V lost 5 bases, J lost 0 bases, and 10 bases lay in between. Germline V lookup: CDR1 MDHEN, CDR2 SYDVKM. This CDR3 is 15 amino acids long. This CDR3 is CASSRTPPTNEKLFF. DNA of the CDR3: TGTGCCAGCAGTCGGACACCACCAACTAATGAAAAACTGTTTTTT.

This rearrangement joins TRBV5-6 to TRBJ2-7; 9 bases are shared with TRBD2. The ends lost 3 bases at V and 5 bases at J; junction bases unmatched: 12. Looked up from germline, CDR1 is SGHDT and CDR2 is YYEEEE. The length of the CDR3 is 16 residues. The CDR3 reads CASSWIYSGRGNEQYF. As DNA, the CDR3 is TGTGCCAGCAGCTGGATCTATAGCGGGAGAGGGAACGAGCAGTACTTC.

This chain connects TRBV5-1 to TRBJ2-7; the match to TRBD1 covers 7 bases. Germline lookup yields CDR1 SGHRS and CDR2 YFSETQ. The CDR3 is made up of 18 amino acids. The J segment lost 0 bases and the V segment lost 1 base, leaving 13 bases of the junction unmatched. Written as DNA, the CDR3 is TGCGCCAGCAGCTTGCCCTCGATCCGGGACAGCTTCTCCTACGAGCAGTACTTC. This encodes CASSLPSIRDSFSYEQYF.

V is TRBV27 and J is TRBJ2-1; TRBD2 matches at 8 bases. This CDR3 region has 14 residues. V shed 8 bases, J shed 0 bases, and the junction held 3 bases outside the gene matches. CDR1 is MNHEY and CDR2 is SMNVEV in the germline V gene (reference sequence). CDR3 DNA: TGTGCCAGCGCGAGCGGGAGCTCCTACAATGAGCAGTTCTTC. Translation gives CASASGSSYNEQFF.

The rearrangement uses TRBV6-5 and TRBJ1-6, with 7 bases matching TRBD1. The CDR3 consists of 14 residues. Germline trimming cut 5 bases from V and 3 bases from J; bases unmatched to any gene: 1. Per the germline V gene, CDR1 is MNHEY and CDR2 is SVGAGI. The CDR3 sequence is CASSRDSYNSPLHF. The CDR3 DNA is TGTGCCAGCAGTAGGGACAGCTATAATTCACCCCTCCACTTT.